One and the same sample provided the 20 T cell receptor beta chains below, sequenced in a study of T cell changes during pregnancy in multiple sclerosis. The protocol was immunoSEQ multiplex PCR, while the TCRdb copy is restricted to in-frame clones and leaves out a portion. Counted here are tens of thousands of clones, just over 90% occurring once; the ten biggest clones make up roughly 2.5%. The sample was peripheral blood, taken in the first trimester of pregnancy. The receptors stem from a female donor with multiple sclerosis, enrolled in a pregnancy study.

The chain recombines TRBV5-1 with TRBJ2-1, with TRBD2 as a possible D gene (5 bases). Germline CDR1 reads SGHRS; CDR2 reads YFSETQ. CDR3 length: 13 amino acids. Trimming took 4 bases from V and 7 from J, leaving 12 bases between them. The CDR3 loop is CASSRTPVNEQFF. CDR3 DNA sequence: TGCGCCAGCAGCAGGACTCCCGTGAATGAGCAGTTCTTC. The variable domain in full, with the rest retrieved from reference TRBV5-1 and TRBJ2-1, is KAGVTQTPRYLIKTRGQQVTLSCSPISGHRSVSWYQQTPGQGLQFLFEYFSETQRNKGNFPGRFSGRQFSNSRSEMNVSTLELGDSALYLCASSRTPVNEQFFGPGTRLTVL.

This clone was recorded once. The V gene is TRBV7-8, the J gene TRBJ2-1, with 7 positions matching TRBD2. V was pared by 6 bases and J by 4 bases, with 12 bases of the junction left unmatched. This CDR3 contains 16 residues. Germline assignment: CDR1 SGHVS and CDR2 FQNEAQ. CDR3 nucleotide sequence: TGTGCCAGCAGACAGAGATCGAGCGGGGTTTACAATGAGCAGTTCTTC. It yields the protein CASRQRSSGVYNEQFF.

The chain has TRBV6-1 and TRBJ2-5, with 9 bases aligning to TRBD2. Germline-derived CDR1 and CDR2 are MNHNS and SASEGT. This CDR3 region has 15 residues. The V segment lost 1 base and the J segment 3 bases; nucleotides outside the gene matches: 3. The CDR3 is CASSEVASGKETQYF. CDR3 coding DNA: TGTGCCAGCAGTGAAGTCGCTAGCGGGAAAGAGACCCAGTACTTC.

This sequence joins TRBV28 and TRBJ2-7, with D possibly matching TRBD1 (5 bases). CDR1 is MDHEN, CDR2 SYDVKM, per germline. The CDR3 has 15 residues. Trimming cost V 2 bases and J 5 bases, with 16 bases left between them. Written as DNA, the CDR3 is TGTGCCAGCAGTTTAATCCCAGGGTTGGGTCACGAGCAGTACTTC. Translation gives CASSLIPGLGHEQYF.

This sequence joins TRBV4-1 and TRBJ1-5; a weak D match, TRBD1 (6 bases). The ends were cut back, 1 base at V and 4 bases at J, with 14 bases in the middle. This CDR3 is 16 amino acids long. From germline, CDR1 is MGHRA and CDR2 YSYEKL. DNA of the CDR3: TGCGCCAGCAGCCAAGTAAGGCAGGGGCCTAATCAGCCCCAGCATTTT. Its protein is CASSQVRQGPNQPQHF.

The chain joins TRBV13 to TRBJ2-1, with 13 bases identical to TRBD2. The V segment lost 5 bases and the J segment 4 bases; nucleotides outside the gene matches: 8. CDR1 is PRHDT, CDR2 FYEKMQ, per germline (reference sequence). This CDR3 spans 17 amino acids. CDR3 residues: CASSNKLAGGSYNEQFF. Written as DNA, the CDR3 is TGTGCCAGCAGCAACAAACTAGCGGGAGGGTCGTACAATGAGCAGTTCTTC.

The rearrangement joins TRBV7-2 to TRBJ1-2; D perhaps matches TRBD1 (5 bases). Germline loops: CDR1 SGHTA, CDR2 FQGNSA. Trimming removed 4 bases from V and 0 bases from J, with 9 bases in between. The CDR3 sequence is 14 residues long. The CDR3 sequence: CASSSSTANYGYTF. The CDR3 DNA reads as TGTGCCAGCAGCTCCTCGACAGCTAACTATGGCTACACCTTC.

This chain links TRBV15 with TRBJ2-5, with D perhaps TRBD1 (6 bases). V lost 3 bases and J 4 bases, leaving 18 bases between the germline ends. The CDR3 consists of 16 residues. CDR1 is LNHNV and CDR2 is YYDKDF in the germline V gene (reference sequence). In DNA, the CDR3 is TGTGCCACCAGCAGGGGGGCAGCCCGGGGTACAGAGACCCAGTACTTC. Translating it yields CATSRGAARGTETQYF.

The chain couples TRBV7-2 to TRBJ2-1; TRBD1 might be the D (6 bases). Germline CDR1 SGHTA, CDR2 FQGNSA. This CDR3 spans 17 amino acids. V was pared by 1 base and J by 4 bases, with 17 bases between. CDR3 coding DNA: TGTGCCAGCAGCTTAGAAGCGGTGGGGGCCGCGTACAATGAGCAGTTCTTC. Protein: CASSLEAVGAAYNEQFF.

The chain recombines TRBV10-3 with TRBJ2-3; 11 bases are shared with TRBD2. The CDR3 runs 16 residues. Germline CDR1 reads ENHRY; CDR2 reads SYGVKD. The J segment lost 4 bases and the V segment lost 0 bases, leaving 3 bases of the junction unmatched. CDR3 loop: CAISESTSGSPDTQYF. The CDR3 bases are TGTGCCATCAGTGAGTCTACTAGCGGGAGTCCAGATACGCAGTATTTT.

The chain recombines TRBV7-9 with TRBJ2-3; D is undetermined. The germline V and J ends were trimmed by 3 bases and 6 bases, with 7 bases remaining between them. CDR1 is SEHNR, CDR2 FQNEAQ, per germline (reference sequence). The CDR3 runs to 12 residues. CDR3 sequence (DNA): TGTGCCAGCAGCTTCGAAGCGGATACGCAGTATTTT. This translates into CASSFEADTQYF. Supplemented by reference TRBV7-9 and TRBJ2-3, the full variable domain reads DTGVSQNPRHKITKRGQNVTFRCDPISEHNRLYWYRQTLGQGPEFLTYFQNEAQLEKSRLLSDRFSAERPKGSFSTLEIQRTEQGDSAMYLCASSFEADTQYFGPGTRLTVL.

This chain links TRBV18 with TRBJ1-1; D perhaps matches TRBD1 (5 bases). Germline V gene sequence: CDR1 KGHSH, CDR2 LQKENI. V lost 2 bases and J lost 1, with 8 bases in between. The CDR3 covers 14 residues. CDR3 residues: CASSPRGKNTEAFF. CDR3 coding DNA: TGTGCCAGCTCACCAAGGGGAAAGAACACTGAAGCTTTCTTT.

The V call is TRBV6-1, the J call TRBJ2-2, with D maybe TRBD2 (5 bases). CDR3 length equals 14 residues. Germline loops: CDR1 MNHNS, CDR2 SASEGT. V was cut by 4 bases and J by 5 bases, with 11 bases left in between. The CDR3 here is CASSVSLVTGELFF. The CDR3 DNA is TGTGCCAGCAGTGTCTCACTAGTAACCGGGGAGCTGTTTTTT.

The gene calls are TRBV5-1 and TRBJ2-3; TRBD2 agrees at 15 bases. The length of the CDR3 is 16 residues. The germline V gene encodes CDR1 SGHRS and CDR2 YFSETQ. The junction had 6 bases not matched to a gene; V was cut back by 4 bases and J by 6 bases. The CDR3 nucleotides are TGCGCCAGCAGCACCGGACTAGCGGGAGGGGTGGATACGCAGTATTTT. This encodes CASSTGLAGGVDTQYF.

This clone was observed once. This chain joins TRBV19 and TRBJ1-1; TRBD1 agrees at 7 bases. The CDR3 contains 13 residues. From germline, CDR1 is LNHDA and CDR2 SQIVND (reference sequence). Germline trimming cut 5 bases from V and 7 bases from J; bases unmatched to any gene: 7. The CDR3 bases are TGTGCCAGTAGTCCAACAGGGGACCTTGAAGCTTTCTTT. It translates to CASSPTGDLEAFF.

This chain joins TRBV2 and TRBJ1-6; D is perhaps TRBD1 (6 bases). The CDR3 length is 15 residues. Trimming pared 6 bases from V and 7 bases from J, leaving 16 bases between. The germline CDR1 and CDR2 sequences are SNHLY and FYNNEI. CDR3 nucleotide sequence: TGTGCCAGCAGAGCGACAGGTTGGGGGAATTCACCCCTCCACTTT. It encodes CASRATGWGNSPLHF.

The V call is TRBV9, the J call TRBJ1-6; D unresolved. The CDR3 has 15 amino acids. Germline V gene data show CDR1 as SGDLS and CDR2 as YYNGEE. Trimming took 0 bases from V and 7 from J, leaving 11 bases between them. The CDR3 reads CASSVEGRENSPLHF. CDR3 coding DNA: TGTGCCAGCAGCGTAGAGGGTAGGGAGAATTCACCCCTCCACTTT.

This chain uses TRBV7-9 with TRBJ2-5; TRBD2 aligns across 7 bases. This CDR3 contains 17 residues. Losses at the gene ends were 5 bases for V and 5 bases for J; bases not matched to a gene: 17. Germline CDR1 reads SEHNR; CDR2 reads FQNEAQ (reference sequence). The CDR3 protein is CASSLKPTSDWRETQYF. The CDR3 region has the DNA TGTGCCAGCAGCCTAAAACCTACTAGCGACTGGCGGGAGACCCAGTACTTC.

The chain joins TRBV2 to TRBJ2-7, with D possibly TRBD1 on 5 matching bases. CDR1 and CDR2 from the germline V gene are SNHLY and FYNNEI. V was clipped by 1 base and J by 4 bases, with 11 bases between them. This CDR3 comprises 14 residues. The CDR3 reads CASSEGGTRYEQYF. For the CDR3, the DNA is TGTGCCAGCAGTGAAGGGGGCACACGGTACGAGCAGTACTTC.

The chain recombines TRBV30 with TRBJ2-3, with TRBD2 matching over 9 bases. The V gene's germline CDR1 is GTSNPN and CDR2 SVGIG (reference sequence). This CDR3 is 14 amino acids long. With V trimmed by 3 bases and J by 4 bases, 5 bases remained unmatched. The CDR3 DNA reads TGTGCCTGGAGCGCGGGGGGGGCGGCAGATACGCAGTATTTT. It is translated as CAWSAGGAADTQYF. The variable domain in full, completed from reference TRBV30 and TRBJ2-3, reads SQTIHQWPATLVQPVGSPLSLECTVEGTSNPNLYWYRQAAGRGLQLLFYSVGIGQISSEVPQNLSASRPQDRQFILSSKKLLLSDSGFYLCAWSAGGAADTQYFGPGTRLTVL.